This T cell receptor (beta chain) is from a study of regulatory T cells in long-lasting Graves disease. Study at large: Patients newly diagnosed with Graves' had been on antithyroid drugs for under 3 months. Points from the study as a whole: Only peripheral blood was studied, not thyroid tissue.

According to the study, TCR beta libraries were built with iRepertoire HTBI primers and CDR3-region Arm-PCR. TCRdb redid the calling of the multiplex PCR reads with MiXCR, one entry per CDR3 protein. This table has a few hundred thousand distinct CDR3 sequences, roughly 21% appearing once. In its sample, this clonotype was seen many times. Antigen: not known. As to time point: newly diagnosed GD, antithyroid drugs for less than 3 months. After RNA was extracted from PBMCs, the TCR library was made from it. Approximately 9.9-milliliter peripheral blood samples went into EDTA tubes. The receptor's source is a female donor with Graves disease. The sequencing used peripheral blood mononuclear cells (PBMCs), collected at new diagnosis, from a patient treated with antithyroid drugs.

In DNA form, the CDR3 reads TGCAGCGTGGAGGGGGGAGGGGATACAAATGAGCAGTTCTTC. This sequence encodes CSVEGGGDTNEQFF. The V and J genes are TRBV29-1 and TRBJ2-1; the D gene is possibly TRBD2 (7 bases). Germline lookup yields CDR1 SQVTM and CDR2 ANQGSEA. V was clipped by 6 bases and J by 7 bases, with 19 bases between them. The CDR3 is 14 residues long.